This record covers a single T cell receptor (beta chain). What it recognizes is unknown. The sample's treatment: around 19 received Ad26.COV2.S at low or high dose, single or two shots; about five received placebo; per-sample allocation not given. The samples date from day 63 after the first vaccine or placebo injection. What was given as vaccine was an Ad26 vector encoding Wuhan-strain SARS-CoV-2 spike. Germline values: CDR1 SGHTA, CDR2 FQGNSA. This CDR3 comprises 15 residues. V was clipped by 5 bases and J by 1 base; unmatched bases: 8. Assay: immunoSEQ multiplex PCR; the TCRdb copy retains only in-frame clones and omits some. The sample includes about 420,000 clones, approximately 90% of them seen just once. This entry is derived from a study of Ad26.COV2.S vaccination and SARS-CoV-2 variants. The overall study: Ad26.COV2.S was injected intramuscularly once or twice, 56 days apart. The study's findings and limits: Higher spike-specific TCR breadth was found in vaccine recipients than in placebo recipients.

The chain links TRBV7-2 to TRBJ2-7; TRBD2 agrees at 7 bases. Specimen: peripheral blood, collected in a trial of Ad26.COV2.S vaccine versus placebo. The clonotype originates from a person between 18 and 65 years old who received the Ad26.COV2.S COVID-19 vaccine or a placebo. CDR3 DNA sequence: TGTGCCAGCAGCGGGGCGGGGCGGGAGTCCTACGAGCAGTACTTC. Its protein product is CASSGAGRESYEQYF.